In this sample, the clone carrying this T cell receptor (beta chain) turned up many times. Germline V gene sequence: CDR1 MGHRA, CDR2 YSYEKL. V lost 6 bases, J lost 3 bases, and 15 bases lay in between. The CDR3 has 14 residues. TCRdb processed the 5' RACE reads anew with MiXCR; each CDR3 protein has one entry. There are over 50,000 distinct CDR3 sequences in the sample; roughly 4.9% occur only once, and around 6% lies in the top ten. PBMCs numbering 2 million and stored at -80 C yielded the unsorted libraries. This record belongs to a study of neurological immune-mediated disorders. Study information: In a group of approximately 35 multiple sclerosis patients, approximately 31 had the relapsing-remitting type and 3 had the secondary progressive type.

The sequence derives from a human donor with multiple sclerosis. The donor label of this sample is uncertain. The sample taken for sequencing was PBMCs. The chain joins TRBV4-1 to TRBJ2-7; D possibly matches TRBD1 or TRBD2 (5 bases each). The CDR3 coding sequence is TGCGCCAGCAGGGTCCGGGACGGAAGCTACGAGCAGTACTTC. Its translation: CASRVRDGSYEQYF.